This T cell receptor (beta chain) was identified during a study of Ad26.COV2.S vaccination and SARS-CoV-2 variants. For the study at large: Donor got 5x10^10 or 1x10^11 viral particles of Ad26.COV2.S.

The treatment here: around 19 received Ad26.COV2.S at low or high dose, single or two shots; several received placebo; per-sample allocation not given. Samples analyzed were those drawn on day 63 after the first vaccine or placebo injection. The vaccine delivered Wuhan-strain SARS-CoV-2 spike through an Ad26 vector. The CDR3 is made up of 16 amino acids. V dropped 0 bases and J dropped 4; count of bases not matched to a gene: 5. Per the germline V gene, CDR1 is SGHNT and CDR2 is YYREEE (reference sequence). This clone is a singleton in its sample. Method: immunoSEQ multiplex PCR; TCRdb's copy keeps in-frame clones and lacks some. The sample lists 380,000 or so clones, less than 90% occurring once.

The chain links TRBV5-4 to TRBJ2-5; TRBD2 aligns across 11 bases. The sequence came from a person aged 18-65 years who received the Ad26.COV2.S COVID-19 vaccine or a placebo. The source was peripheral blood, collected in a trial of Ad26.COV2.S vaccine versus placebo. CDR3: CASSLEVAGGGETQYF. In nucleotides, the CDR3 is TGTGCCAGCAGCTTGGAGGTAGCGGGAGGGGGAGAGACCCAGTACTTC.